The text below deals with one TCR beta chain. What this receptor recognizes is not known. No per-base quality is available; no much larger clone lies one base away. The sample comes from a study of T cell responses to AZD1222 COVID-19 vaccine (dated by TCRdb to the early 2020s). For the study in its entirety: A total of 233 trial participants underwent TCR sequencing, of whom around 200 received two doses of AZD1222 and 26 received two doses of the MenACWY control vaccine. Trial participants were enrolled into age subgroups of 18-55, 56-69 and 70-plus years, which contained around 150, 29 and 61 TCR-sequenced participants, respectively.

Overall results and qualifications from the work: Participants were mostly white British, with more females than males. The authors suggested clonal diversity may have been underestimated. Conclusions about previously exposed vaccinees were limited because only a handful of AZD1222 recipients were SARS-CoV-2 seropositive at baseline. After two AZD1222 doses, both the breadth and the depth of spike-specific TCRs were significantly higher than at day 0 and than in MenACWY recipients. In the small 56-69-year group, the increase in depth fell short of significance, most likely because of low power. The whole spike protein was spanned by vaccine-associated CD4 TCRs, and dominant responses were seen in regions 160-218 and 743-854. Reportedly, close to half of the unique spike-specific TCRs recognized epitopes lying outside the regions that are mutated in the B.1.351 and B.1.1.7 variants. Because no day 14 peak-response samples were available, the repertoires could be characterized only after the peak T cell response.

The CDR3 covers 15 residues, taking in both the cysteine and the phenylalanine. Kept here is only the CDR3 DNA, which spans 45 bases and is read in frame from base 1. Compared with germline, V lacks 3 bases and J lacks 3 bases; bases without a gene match: 3. CDR1 MNHEY and CDR2 SMNVEV were looked up in the germline V gene (reference sequence). The CDR3 regions of human TCRbeta chains were subjected to immunosequencing. In the authors' own workflow: Repertoire TCRs were checked for matches against a reference library of SARS-CoV-2-specific TCRs that had been generated using the MIRA antigen-specificity platform. Breadth was defined as the fraction of unique TCRs that were SARS-CoV-2-associated. Depth was defined as the fraction of total T cells that were SARS-CoV-2-associated. Using the MIRA data, each spike-specific TCR was assigned both to the spike region to which the TCR was reactive and to a CD4 or CD8 class. Log10-transformed breadth and depth values were compared by one-way ANOVA with Sidak's multiple comparisons tests. The table was pulled from immuneACCESS by TCRdb, which kept in-frame rearrangements only. Such tables lose some clones; where checked, under half of the loss comes from unresolved V genes, and the rest has no known cause. From that table come the V and J calls and clone size; the DNA was used to work out D and trimming. The sample profile shows 150,000 to 200,000 clones; around 86% of them were found once. The ten top clones hold around 2.9% of the sample.

The time point label for this specimen denotes: baseline before first vaccination. The treatment or condition label on this specimen signifies: meningococcal conjugate vaccine given as trial control. The vaccinee samples were drawn from two UK trials, COV001 and COV002, one of which was a single-blind randomized controlled phase 2/3 trial testing AZD1222 (ChAdOx1 nCoV-19) in healthy adults. For TCRbeta chain sequencing, PBMC samples were collected from trial participants at day 0 and at day 28 after the second dose. The clonotype originates from an adult in good health. Sequences were derived from peripheral blood, sampled on day 0 of MenACWY control vaccination. Rearrangement joined TRBV27 to TRBJ2-2, with 8 middle bases fitting TRBD1. The CDR3 amino acid sequence is: CASSLAQGDTGELFF. The DNA sequence is TGTGCCAGCAGTTTGGCACAGGGGGACACCGGGGAGCTGTTTTTT.